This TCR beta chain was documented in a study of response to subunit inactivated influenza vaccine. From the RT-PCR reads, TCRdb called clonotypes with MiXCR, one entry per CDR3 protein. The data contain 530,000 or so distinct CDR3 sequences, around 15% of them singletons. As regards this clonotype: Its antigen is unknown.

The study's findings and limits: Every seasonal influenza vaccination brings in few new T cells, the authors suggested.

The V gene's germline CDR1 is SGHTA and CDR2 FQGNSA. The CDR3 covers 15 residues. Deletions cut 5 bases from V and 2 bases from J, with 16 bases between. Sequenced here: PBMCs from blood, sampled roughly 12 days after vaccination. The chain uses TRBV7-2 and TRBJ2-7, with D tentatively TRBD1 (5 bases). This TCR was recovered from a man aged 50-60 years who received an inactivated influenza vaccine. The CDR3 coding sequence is TGTGCCAGCAGCCCCCCCGGACACCCTACCTACGAGCAGTACTTC. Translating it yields CASSPPGHPTYEQYF. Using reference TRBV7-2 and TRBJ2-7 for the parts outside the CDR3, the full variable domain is GAGVSQSPSNKVTEKGKDVELRCDPISGHTALYWYRQSLGQGLEFLIYFQGNSAPDKSGLPSDRFSAERTGGSVSTLTIQRTQQEDSAVYLCASSPPGHPTYEQYFGPGTRLTVT.